This passage covers 17 T cell receptor beta chains from one sample sequenced in a study of blood T cell repertoires in COVID-19. The assay was immunoSEQ multiplex PCR, and TCRdb's table has in-frame clones only and misses some. There are 240,000 or so clones in the sample; about 87% occur only once, and less than 8.5% lies in the top ten. Material for sequencing was peripheral blood. Every receptor here comes from a woman aged 70-85 years with active or convalescent COVID-19.

The rearrangement uses TRBV4-1 and TRBJ1-4; D not certain. The CDR3 length is 17 residues. V was cut by 0 bases and J by 4 bases, with 15 bases left in between. The germline gives CDR1 MGHRA, CDR2 YSYEKL. This CDR3 reads CASSQDMMRPNNEKLFF. DNA of the CDR3: TGCGCCAGCAGCCAAGATATGATGAGGCCTAATAATGAAAAACTGTTTTTT.

V gene TRBV3-1 (or the pseudogene TRBV3-2) combines with J gene TRBJ1-3; D is uncertain. Germline values: CDR1 LGHDT, CDR2 YNNKEL (reference sequence). Trimming left V 1 base short and J 0 bases short, with 7 bases between. This CDR3 spans 15 amino acids. In nucleotides, the CDR3 is TGTGCCAGCAGCCAAGTTACTTCCTCTGGAAACACCATATATTTT. Translating gives CASSQVTSSGNTIYF.

The V and J genes are TRBV5-4 and TRBJ2-2; TRBD1 aligns across 7 bases. Germline loops: CDR1 SGHNT, CDR2 YYREEE (reference sequence). The V segment lost 5 bases and the J segment 6 bases; nucleotides outside the gene matches: 4. The CDR3 runs 13 residues. CDR3 amino acids: CASRSTGAGELFF. The CDR3 DNA is TGTGCCAGCAGGTCAACAGGGGCCGGGGAGCTGTTTTTT.

The CDR3 region is CASSPWWQPGSDGEQYF. In DNA form, the CDR3 reads TGTGCCAGCAGCCCGTGGTGGCAGCCAGGGTCCGACGGCGAGCAGTACTTC. The chain carries TRBV5-5 and TRBJ2-7; a weak D match, TRBD1 (5 bases). Per germline, CDR1 SGHKS and CDR2 YYEKEE (reference sequence). Trimming took off 4 bases at V and 6 bases at J, with 26 bases between the two ends. The CDR3 runs to 17 residues.

The chain has TRBV5-4 and TRBJ2-3; 9 bases map to TRBD1. Unmatched junction bases numbered 7, after V lost 5 bases and J lost 6 bases. There are 14 residues in the CDR3. The V gene's germline CDR1 is SGHNT and CDR2 YYREEE (reference sequence). Here the CDR3 DNA reads TGTGCCAGCAGACCCGGGACAGGGAGGGATACGCAGTATTTT. Protein product: CASRPGTGRDTQYF.

The chain couples TRBV14 to TRBJ1-3, with 8 bases fitting TRBD1. Germline CDR1 is SGHDN and CDR2 is FVKESK. The CDR3 length is 15 residues. J lost 4 bases, V lost 4 bases, and 6 bases had no gene match. The chain's CDR3 is CASSRGQVWGNTIYF. The DNA for the CDR3 is TGTGCCAGCAGCCGGGGACAGGTCTGGGGAAACACCATATATTTT.

The chain combines TRBV9 with TRBJ1-1; TRBD1 matches at 8 bases. The V gene's germline CDR1 is SGDLS and CDR2 YYNGEE. The ends lost 6 bases at V and 5 bases at J; junction bases unmatched: 3. The CDR3 sequence is 12 residues long. This chain's CDR3 is CASTGGGTEAFF. The CDR3 DNA reads TGTGCCAGCACAGGGGGCGGGACTGAAGCTTTCTTT.

This chain uses TRBV6-1 with TRBJ2-3; 7 bases are a match to TRBD1. The germline V gene encodes CDR1 MNHNS and CDR2 SASEGT. Trimming removed 4 bases from V and 3 bases from J; junction bases left unmatched: 10. The CDR3 length is 16 residues. The CDR3 nucleotides read TGTGCCAGCAGTGCCGTGACAGGGTTGGGGACAGATACGCAGTATTTT. This encodes CASSAVTGLGTDTQYF.

The V gene is TRBV19, the J gene TRBJ1-1; the D gene is possibly TRBD1 (6 bases). Germline V gene lookup returns CDR1 LNHDA and CDR2 SQIVND (reference sequence). Trimming left V 1 base short and J 1 base short, with 10 bases between. The CDR3 has 15 residues. The CDR3 loop reads CASSIGGGTNTEAFF. The CDR3 nucleotides are TGTGCCAGTAGTATAGGAGGGGGAACGAACACTGAAGCTTTCTTT.

As regards this clone: Other nucleotide sequences in the sample specify the same CDR3. The CDR3 sequence: CASSRQTNEKLFF. CDR3 sequence (DNA): TGTGCCAGCAGTCGACAGACTAATGAAAAACTGTTTTTT. The V and J genes are TRBV12-3 or TRBV12-4 and TRBJ1-4; D perhaps matches TRBD1 (5 bases). There are 13 residues in the CDR3. The germline V and J ends were trimmed by 5 bases and 2 bases, with 6 bases remaining between them.

The chain has TRBV7-9 and TRBJ2-5; 7 bases agree with TRBD1. The CDR3 covers 13 residues. J gave up 9 bases and V 4 bases, and 8 bases lay outside the gene matches. Per germline, CDR1 SEHNR and CDR2 FQNEAQ (reference sequence). In DNA, the CDR3 is TGTGCCAGCAGCTGGGGCCCGCAGGGGGCCCAGTACTTC. Residues: CASSWGPQGAQYF.

The chain is built from TRBV10-3 and TRBJ2-1, with a weak D call TRBD1 (5 bases). V gave up 3 bases and J gave up 12 bases, with 12 bases separating them. Per the germline V gene, CDR1 is ENHRY and CDR2 is SYGVKD. CDR3 length equals 12 residues. CDR3 nucleotide sequence: TGTGCCATCAGTGAACCCGGGCAGGGGCAGTTCTTC. This gives the protein CAISEPGQGQFF.

This chain connects TRBV27 to TRBJ1-1; 8 positions agree with TRBD1. CDR1 is MNHEY and CDR2 is SMNVEV in the germline V gene (reference sequence). V shed 8 bases and J 2 bases; nucleotides not matched to a gene: 7. The CDR3 runs to 14 residues. CDR3 protein: CASRLGQGNTEAFF. CDR3 nucleotides: TGTGCCAGCCGCCTAGGACAGGGCAACACTGAAGCTTTCTTT.

This clone was seen a few times. This chain joins TRBV14 and TRBJ1-6; TRBD1 is a possible D gene (6 bases). Deletions cut 1 base from V and 0 bases from J, with 13 bases between. The length of the CDR3 is 18 residues. Germline V gene data show CDR1 as SGHDN and CDR2 as FVKESK. In nucleotides, the CDR3 is TGTGCCAGCAGCCAAGGGGGGGGCAGAAACTCCTATAATTCACCCCTCCACTTT. This sequence encodes CASSQGGGRNSYNSPLHF.

V gene TRBV4-3 combines with J gene TRBJ2-5; D gene unclear. CDR3 length equals 13 residues. The V end lost 2 bases, the J end lost 5 bases, and 9 bases lay between the germline ends. Germline CDR1 is LGHNA and CDR2 is YSLEER. This chain's CDR3 is CASSQKRWETQYF. The CDR3 nucleotides read TGCGCCAGCAGCCAAAAGCGTTGGGAGACCCAGTACTTC.

The chain carries TRBV7-2 and TRBJ2-5; D gene ambiguous. Trimming pared 1 base from V and 6 bases from J, leaving 12 bases between. The CDR3 runs to 14 residues. CDR1 and CDR2 from the germline V gene are SGHTA and FQGNSA. CDR3 residues: CASSLGLGGKTQYF. The CDR3 nucleotides read TGTGCCAGCAGCTTAGGTCTAGGCGGCAAGACCCAGTACTTC. The complete variable domain, with remaining parts taken from reference TRBV7-2 and TRBJ2-5, reads GAGVSQSPSNKVTEKGKDVELRCDPISGHTALYWYRQSLGQGLEFLIYFQGNSAPDKSGLPSDRFSAERTGGSVSTLTIQRTQQEDSAVYLCASSLGLGGKTQYFGPGTRLLVL.

The V call is TRBV5-1, the J call TRBJ1-2; 7 nucleotides line up with TRBD1. The CDR3 has 13 amino acids. Germline loops: CDR1 SGHRS, CDR2 YFSETQ. Germline trimming cut 4 bases from V and 7 bases from J; bases unmatched to any gene: 7. CDR3 nucleotides: TGCGCCAGCAGCCACCCGGACAGGTTTGGCTACACCTTC. Its protein is CASSHPDRFGYTF.